This TCR beta chain was sequenced during a study of T cell responses to AZD1222 COVID-19 vaccine. General study results and limits: In all cases, repertoires were sampled only after the peak T cell response.

The table came from immunoSEQ multiplex PCR; TCRdb's copy has only in-frame clones and leaves some out. The table includes roughly 100,000 clones, about 86% detected once. The CDR3 length is 14 residues. The V gene's germline CDR1 is SGHRS and CDR2 YFSETQ. V was clipped by 5 bases and J by 5 bases; unmatched bases: 8. As concerns this clone: Its antigen is unknown.

V and J are TRBV5-1 and TRBJ2-5; TRBD2 matches 8 bases. The sequenced sample was peripheral blood, obtained on day 0 of AZD1222 vaccination. The TCR was taken from an adult in good health. CDR3 sequence reads: CASRERGSGETQYF. The CDR3, as DNA: TGCGCCAGCAGGGAGCGGGGGAGTGGGGAGACCCAGTACTTC.